The rows below give T cell receptor beta chains drawn from one sample of a study of OX40 agonist ivuxolimab in advanced cancers. This table comes from immunoSEQ multiplex PCR, and its TCRdb copy is limited to in-frame clones, with some not included. The table has approximately 68,000 clones, almost 85% seen once. The starting material was CD4+ or CD8+ T cells sorted from blood, obtained in a trial of the OX40 agonist ivuxolimab. Every receptor here comes from an adult with an advanced solid tumor such as melanoma, head and neck, liver or kidney cancer. CDR3s include the opening cysteine and the closing phenylalanine or tryptophan. Fields, in order: D gene, J gene, V gene, CDR3 protein, CDR3 DNA. D genes are given only for firm matches.

.	TRBJ2-7	TRBV5-1	CASSLEAVTYEQYF	TGCGCCAGCAGCTTGGAAGCGGTAACCTACGAGCAGTACTTC
TRBD2	TRBJ2-3	TRBV7-2	CASSLTSGGTSTDTQYF	TGTGCCAGCAGCCTCACTAGCGGGGGGACTAGCACAGATACGCAGTATTTT
TRBD1	TRBJ2-7	TRBV11-1	CASSFHGTGKEQYF	TGTGCCAGCAGCTTCCACGGGACAGGGAAAGAGCAGTACTTC
.	TRBJ1-6	TRBV11-2	CASSRFMGNSPLHF	TGTGCCAGCAGCAGGTTCATGGGCAATTCACCCCTCCACTTT
.	TRBJ1-3	TRBV14	CTSSQDFTGNTIYF	TGTACCAGCAGCCAAGATTTCACTGGAAACACCATATATTTT
.	TRBJ2-7	TRBV28	CASRFLHEQYF	TGTGCCAGCAGATTCCTCCACGAGCAGTACTTC
.	TRBJ2-6	TRBV6-5	CASSYSIPGANVLTF	TGTGCCAGCAGTTACTCAATACCTGGGGCCAACGTCCTGACTTTC
.	TRBJ2-2	TRBV4-1	CASSQRPAAGTGELFF	TGCGCCAGCAGCCAACGACCGGCAGCGGGCACCGGGGAGCTGTTTTTT
TRBD2	TRBJ2-1	TRBV4-3	CASSQGTALAGSYNEQFF	TGCGCCAGCAGCCAAGGGACGGCCCTAGCGGGCTCCTACAATGAGCAGTTCTTC
TRBD1	TRBJ1-3	TRBV27	CASSSRTGGGSGNTIYF	TGTGCCAGCAGTTCTCGGACAGGGGGCGGTTCTGGAAACACCATATATTTT
.	TRBJ2-3	TRBV4-3	CASSQGVGTDTQYF	TGCGCCAGCAGCCAAGGGGTCGGCACAGATACGCAGTATTTT